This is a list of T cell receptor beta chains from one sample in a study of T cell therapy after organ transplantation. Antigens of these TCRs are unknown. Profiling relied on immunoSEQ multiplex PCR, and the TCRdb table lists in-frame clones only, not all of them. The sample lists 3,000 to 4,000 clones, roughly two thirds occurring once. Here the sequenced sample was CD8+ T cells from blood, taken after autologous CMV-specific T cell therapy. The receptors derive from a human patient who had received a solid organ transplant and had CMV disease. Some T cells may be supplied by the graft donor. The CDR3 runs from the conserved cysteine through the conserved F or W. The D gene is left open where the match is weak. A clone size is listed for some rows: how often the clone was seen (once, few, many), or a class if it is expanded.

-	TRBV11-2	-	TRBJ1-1	TGTGCCAGCAGCCGAGTGGGAGGGGCCCCTGAAGCTTTCTTT	CASSRVGGAPEAFF
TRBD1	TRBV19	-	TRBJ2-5	TGTGCCAGTAGTACAGGGACAGCCAGTGCACAAGAGACCCAGTACTTC	CASSTGTASAQETQYF
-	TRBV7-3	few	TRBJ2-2	TGTGCCAGCAGCTTAACTATCTCCGGGGAGCTGTTTTTT	CASSLTISGELFF
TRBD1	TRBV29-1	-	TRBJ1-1	TGCAGCGTCCGACAGGGGGCAGCGACTGAAGCTTTCTTT	CSVRQGAATEAFF
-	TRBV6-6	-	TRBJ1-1	TGTGCCAGCGGGGAGGGGACTGAAGCTTTCTTT	CASGEGTEAFF
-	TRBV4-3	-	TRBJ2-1	TGCGCCAGCAGCCAAGACCGAGCGGGTATCAGCTCCTACAATGAGCAGTTCTTC	CASSQDRAGISSYNEQFF
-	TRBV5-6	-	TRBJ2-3	TGTGCCAGCAGCAGGGAAACCCGCACAGATACGCAGTATTTT	CASSRETRTDTQYF
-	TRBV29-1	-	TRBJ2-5	TGCAGCGGCCGGTGGGGGGTGGGAGAGACCCAGTACTTC	CSGRWGVGETQYF
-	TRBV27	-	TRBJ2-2	TGTGCCAGCAGTTGGGATACCGGGACCACCAACACCGGGGAGCTGTTTTTT	CASSWDTGTTNTGELFF
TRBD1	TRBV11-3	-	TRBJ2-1	TGTGCCAGCAGCATCCGGGACAGTATCTACAATGAGCAGTTCTTC	CASSIRDSIYNEQFF
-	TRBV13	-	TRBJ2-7	TGTGCCAGCAGCAAGACAGGAATTCTCTCCTACGAGCAGTACTTC	CASSKTGILSYEQYF
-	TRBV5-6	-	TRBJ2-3	TGTGCCAGCAGCCCAGAACCGGGTGCAGATACGCAGTATTTT	CASSPEPGADTQYF
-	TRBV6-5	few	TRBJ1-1	TGTGCCAGCAGTTATTTTCGAGAGGCCACTGAAGCTTTCTTT	CASSYFREATEAFF
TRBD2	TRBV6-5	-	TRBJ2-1	TGTGCCAGCATGGGGAGGGGTTACGCGGATGAGCAGTTCTTC	CASMGRGYADEQFF
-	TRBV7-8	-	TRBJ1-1	TGTGCCAGCAGCTTATGGAGTAACACTGAAGCTTTCTTT	CASSLWSNTEAFF
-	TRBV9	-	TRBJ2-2	TGTGCCAGCAGCCATACAGGGTGGAAAAACACCGGGGAGCTGTTTTTT	CASSHTGWKNTGELFF
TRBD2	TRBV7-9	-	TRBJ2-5	TGTGCCAGCAGCTTCGATCCAGCGGGAGATGAGACCCAGTACTTC	CASSFDPAGDETQYF
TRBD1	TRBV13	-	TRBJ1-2	TGTGCCAGCAGCCAAGACAGGGGCCCGAACTATGGCTACACCTTC	CASSQDRGPNYGYTF
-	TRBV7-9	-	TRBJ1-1	TGTGCCAGCAGCTTAGGGGAAACTGAAGCTTTCTTT	CASSLGETEAFF
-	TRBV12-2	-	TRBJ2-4	TGTGCAAGTCGCTTAGCCGGGACCAAAAACATTCAGTACTTC	CASRLAGTKNIQYF
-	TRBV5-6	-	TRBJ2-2	TGTGCCAGCAGCCATTGGTTAGCTATGGACACCGGGGAGCTGTTTTTT	CASSHWLAMDTGELFF
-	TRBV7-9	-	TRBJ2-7	TGTGCCAGCAGCTCCCCAGCGGTCCGAGTCTACGAGCAGTACTTC	CASSSPAVRVYEQYF
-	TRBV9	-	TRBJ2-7	TGTGCCAGCAGCGTAGATAACGAGCAGTACTTC	CASSVDNEQYF
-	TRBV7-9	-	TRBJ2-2	TGTGCCAGCAGCCCCCGTACCGGGGAGCTGTTTTTT	CASSPRTGELFF
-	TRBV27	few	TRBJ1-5	TGTGCCAGCAGTTTAACCCAGGGCAATCAGCCCCAGCATTTT	CASSLTQGNQPQHF
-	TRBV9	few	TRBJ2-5	TGTGCCAGCAGCGTAGGAGTACTAGGCCAAGAGACCCAGTACTTC	CASSVGVLGQETQYF
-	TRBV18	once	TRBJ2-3	TGTGCCAGCTCACCACCGGCCAGCACAGATACGCAGTATTTT	CASSPPASTDTQYF
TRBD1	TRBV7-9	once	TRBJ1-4	TGTGCCAGCAGCTCTCGGGACAGGGGGCCGTACGAAGAAAAACTGTTTTTT	CASSSRDRGPYEEKLFF
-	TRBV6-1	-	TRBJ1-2	TGTGCCAGCAATGAAAACAGGCTTTATGGCTACACCTTC	CASNENRLYGYTF
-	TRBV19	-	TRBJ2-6	TGTGCCAGTAGTCCCGGGACACACTCTGGGGCCAACGTCCTGACTTTC	CASSPGTHSGANVLTF
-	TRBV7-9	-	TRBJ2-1	TGTGCCAGCAGCACCTCAGGGTGGAACAATGAGCAGTTCTTC	CASSTSGWNNEQFF
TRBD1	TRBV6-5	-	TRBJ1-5	TGTGCCAGCAAAGACAGGGCCGGGCAGCCCCAGCATTTT	CASKDRAGQPQHF
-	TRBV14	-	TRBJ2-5	TGTGCCAGCAGCCACCCTCTCCAAGAGACCCAGTACTTC	CASSHPLQETQYF
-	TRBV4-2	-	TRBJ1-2	TGTGCCAGCAGCATTACAAAGACCTATGGCTACACCTTC	CASSITKTYGYTF
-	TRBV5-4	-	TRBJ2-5	TGTGCCAGCAGCTCCGGGACAAGGGAGACCCAGTACTTC	CASSSGTRETQYF
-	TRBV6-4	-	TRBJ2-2	TGTGCCAGCAGTGACAGGGACACCGGGGAGCTGTTTTTT	CASSDRDTGELFF
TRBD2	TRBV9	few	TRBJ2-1	TGTGCCAGCAGCTCCTCCCGGGGGAGCGGGAACTACAATGAGCAGTTCTTC	CASSSSRGSGNYNEQFF
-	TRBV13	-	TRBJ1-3	TGTGCCAGCAGCCCCACCCCCGGGCTACAGCTTTCTGGAAACACCATATATTTT	CASSPTPGLQLSGNTIYF
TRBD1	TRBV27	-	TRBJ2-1	TGTGCCAGCAGTTGGGGGACAGGCAGTGAGCAGTTCTTC	CASSWGTGSEQFF
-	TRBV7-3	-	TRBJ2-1	TGTGCCAGCAGCTTATATGGGGGAAACACCTACAATGAGCAGTTCTTC	CASSLYGGNTYNEQFF
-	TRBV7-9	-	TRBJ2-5	TGTGCCAGCAGCTCCCCGAGAAGCGCCGGTGGGACCCAGTACTTC	CASSSPRSAGGTQYF
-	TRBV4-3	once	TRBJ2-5	TGCGCCAGCAGCCAAGATAGAGTTTTAGGGACCCAGTACTTC	CASSQDRVLGTQYF
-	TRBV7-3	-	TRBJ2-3	TGTGCCAGCAGCTTATCGGGGGTGAGCACAGATACGCAGTATTTT	CASSLSGVSTDTQYF
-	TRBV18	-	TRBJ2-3	TGTGCCAGCACACATCAAACCACAACAGATACGCAGTATTTT	CASTHQTTTDTQYF
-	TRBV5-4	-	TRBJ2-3	TGTGCCAGCAGCTTGGGGCAGGGAGCAGATACGCAGTATTTT	CASSLGQGADTQYF
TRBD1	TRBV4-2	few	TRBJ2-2	TGTGCCAGCAGCCAGAAGACAGGGGATACGGCCGGGGAGCTGTTTTTT	CASSQKTGDTAGELFF
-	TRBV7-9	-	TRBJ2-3	TGTGCCAGCAGCTTAGACGGCACCCTGGGGGATACGCAGTATTTT	CASSLDGTLGDTQYF
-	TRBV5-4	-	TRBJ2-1	TGTGCCAGCAGCGGCGAGGACCCTAATGAGCAGTTCTTC	CASSGEDPNEQFF
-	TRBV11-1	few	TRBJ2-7	TGTGCCAGCAGCTCTGCAGGGAACAAGTACGAGCAGTACTTC	CASSSAGNKYEQYF
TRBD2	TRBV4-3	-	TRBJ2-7	TGCGCCAGCAGCGTCGGAGCGGGAGGGAACGAGCAGTACTTC	CASSVGAGGNEQYF
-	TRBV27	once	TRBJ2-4	TGTGCCAGCAGTCCCTGGGGGGGGGCAGGAAACATTCAGTACTTC	CASSPWGGAGNIQYF
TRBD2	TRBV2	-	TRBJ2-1	TGTGCCAGCAGCGGCCCGAAGGGACTAGCGGACCCGTACAATGAGCAGTTCTTC	CASSGPKGLADPYNEQFF
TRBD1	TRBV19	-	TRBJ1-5	TGTGCCAGTAGTACCGTAGACAGGGGGATAGATAGCAATCAGCCCCAGCATTTT	CASSTVDRGIDSNQPQHF
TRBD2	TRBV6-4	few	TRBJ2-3	TGTGCCAGCAGTTCTAGCGGGAGTACAGATACGCAGTATTTT	CASSSSGSTDTQYF
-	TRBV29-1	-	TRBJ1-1	TGCAGCGTTGAAGATACAGGGCTCCCTGAAGCTTTCTTT	CSVEDTGLPEAFF
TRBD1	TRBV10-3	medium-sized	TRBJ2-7	TGTGCCATCAGTGAGTCGGGGACAGGGGGCTTTGGGGAGCAGTACTTC	CAISESGTGGFGEQYF
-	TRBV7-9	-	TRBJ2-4	TGTGCCAGCAGACTGACTGTGGGGCGCGGGGCCAAAAACATTCAGTACTTC	CASRLTVGRGAKNIQYF
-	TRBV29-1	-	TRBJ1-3	TGCAGTCCCAAGGGCTTTGGAAACACCATATATTTT	CSPKGFGNTIYF
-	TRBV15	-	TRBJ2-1	TGTGCCACCAGCAGAGGTCCCGGGACGGTCGTGAATGAGCAGTTCTTC	CATSRGPGTVVNEQFF
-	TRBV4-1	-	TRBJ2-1	TGCGCCAGCAGCCAACCCGGACATATTGAGCAGTTCTTC	CASSQPGHIEQFF